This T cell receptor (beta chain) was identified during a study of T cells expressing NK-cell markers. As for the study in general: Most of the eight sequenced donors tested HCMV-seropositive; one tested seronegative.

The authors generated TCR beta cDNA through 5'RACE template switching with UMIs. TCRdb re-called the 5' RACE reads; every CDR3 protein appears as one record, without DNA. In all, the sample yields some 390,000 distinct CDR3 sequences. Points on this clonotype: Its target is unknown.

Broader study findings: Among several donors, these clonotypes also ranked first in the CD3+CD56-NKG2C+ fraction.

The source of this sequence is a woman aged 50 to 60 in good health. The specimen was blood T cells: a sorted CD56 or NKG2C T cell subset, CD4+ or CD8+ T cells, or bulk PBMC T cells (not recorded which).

Here the CDR3 reads CASSYAAAHLNTEAFF. V gene TRBV6-5 combines with J gene TRBJ1-1. Germline V gene data show CDR1 as MNHEY and CDR2 as SVGAGI. The CDR3 has 16 amino acids.